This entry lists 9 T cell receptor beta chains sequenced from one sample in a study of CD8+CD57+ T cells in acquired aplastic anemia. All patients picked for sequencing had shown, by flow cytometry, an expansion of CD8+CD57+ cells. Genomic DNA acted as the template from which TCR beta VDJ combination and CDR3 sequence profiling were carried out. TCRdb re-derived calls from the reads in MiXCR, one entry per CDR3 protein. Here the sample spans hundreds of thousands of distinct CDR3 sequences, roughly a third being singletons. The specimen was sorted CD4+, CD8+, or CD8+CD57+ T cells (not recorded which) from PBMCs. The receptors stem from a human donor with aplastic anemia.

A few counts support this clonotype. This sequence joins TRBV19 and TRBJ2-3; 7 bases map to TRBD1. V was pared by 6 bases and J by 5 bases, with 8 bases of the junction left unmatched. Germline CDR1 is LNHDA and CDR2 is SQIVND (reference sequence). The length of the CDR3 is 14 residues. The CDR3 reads CASRGRGSEDTQYF. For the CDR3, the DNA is TGTGCCAGTAGGGGCAGGGGGTCGGAAGATACGCAGTATTTT.

The CDR3 sequence: CASQKRGSDNSPLHF. CDR3 coding DNA: TGTGCCAGCCAAAAGCGGGGGAGCGATAATTCACCCCTCCACTTT. The V gene is TRBV2, the J gene TRBJ1-6; tentatively, D is TRBD1 (5 bases). Trimming left V 8 bases short and J 5 bases short, with 16 bases between. CDR3 length: 15 amino acids. Per the germline V gene, CDR1 is SNHLY and CDR2 is FYNNEI.

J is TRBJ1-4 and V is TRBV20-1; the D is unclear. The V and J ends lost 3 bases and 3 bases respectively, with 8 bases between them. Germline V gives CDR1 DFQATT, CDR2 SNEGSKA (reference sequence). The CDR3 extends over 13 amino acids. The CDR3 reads CSASRTSNEKLFF. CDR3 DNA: TGCAGTGCTAGCAGGACCTCTAATGAAAAACTGTTTTTT.

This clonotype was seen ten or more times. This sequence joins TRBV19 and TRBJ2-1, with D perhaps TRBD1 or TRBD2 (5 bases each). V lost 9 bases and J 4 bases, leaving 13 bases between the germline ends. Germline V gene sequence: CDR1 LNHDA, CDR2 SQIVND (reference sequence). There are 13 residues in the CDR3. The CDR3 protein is CASAGAPYNEQFF. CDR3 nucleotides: TGTGCCAGCGCCGGGGCTCCATACAATGAGCAGTTCTTC.

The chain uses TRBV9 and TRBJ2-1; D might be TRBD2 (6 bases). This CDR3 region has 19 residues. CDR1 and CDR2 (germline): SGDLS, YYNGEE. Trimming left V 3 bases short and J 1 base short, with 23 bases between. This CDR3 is CASSAVAGFFRGSYNEQFF. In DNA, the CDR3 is TGTGCCAGCAGCGCCGTGGCGGGGTTCTTTCGTGGTTCCTACAATGAGCAGTTCTTC.

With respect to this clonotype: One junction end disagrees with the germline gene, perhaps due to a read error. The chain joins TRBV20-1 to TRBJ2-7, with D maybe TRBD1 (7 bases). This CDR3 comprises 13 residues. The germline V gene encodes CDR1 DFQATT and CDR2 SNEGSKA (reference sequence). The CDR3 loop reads CSATEGARNEQYF. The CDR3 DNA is TGCAGCGCTACGGAGGGGGCGAGGAATGAGCAGTACTTC.

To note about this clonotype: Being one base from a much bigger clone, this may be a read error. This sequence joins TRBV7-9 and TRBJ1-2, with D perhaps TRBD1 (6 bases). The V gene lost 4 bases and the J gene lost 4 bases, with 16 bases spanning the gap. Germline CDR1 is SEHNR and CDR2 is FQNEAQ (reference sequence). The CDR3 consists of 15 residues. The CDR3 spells CASSSIGTRSYGYTF. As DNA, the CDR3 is TGTGCCAGCAGCTCTATTGGGACACGCTCCTATGGCTACACCTTC.

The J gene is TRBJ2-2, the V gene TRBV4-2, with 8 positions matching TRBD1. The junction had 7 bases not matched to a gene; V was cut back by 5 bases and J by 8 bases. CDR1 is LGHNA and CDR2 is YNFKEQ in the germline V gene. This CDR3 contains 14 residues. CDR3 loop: CASSSRQGSGELFF. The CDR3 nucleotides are TGTGCCAGCAGCTCTAGACAGGGGTCGGGGGAGCTGTTTTTT.

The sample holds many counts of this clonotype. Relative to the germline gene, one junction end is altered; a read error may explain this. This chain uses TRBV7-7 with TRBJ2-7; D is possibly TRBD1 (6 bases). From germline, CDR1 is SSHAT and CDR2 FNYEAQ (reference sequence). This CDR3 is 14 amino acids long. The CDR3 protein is CASSPGARSYEQYF. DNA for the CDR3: TGTGCTAGCAGCCCAGGGGCTCGCTCCTACGAGCAGTACTTC.